This TCR beta chain was sequenced during a study of blood T cells in healthy people across ages. This CDR3 is built from 17 residues. Trimming took off 3 bases at V and 1 base at J, with 21 bases between the two ends. Germline assignment: CDR1 DFQATT and CDR2 SNEGSKA (reference sequence). Next came a second PCR, run for about 6 to 12 cycles, which used a sample-barcoded 5' primer along with a J-beta primer mix. TCRdb redid the calling of the 5' RACE reads with MiXCR, one entry per CDR3 protein. The repertoire consists of roughly 1.6 million distinct CDR3 sequences, with 30% to 35% occurring once and the leading ten covering about 10%.

This sequence was found in a woman in her 30s in good health. Sequences were obtained from blood. J is TRBJ2-5 and V is TRBV20-1; a possible D gene is TRBD2 (6 bases). In DNA, the CDR3 is TGCAGTGCTAGCCCACCCTGGGGGGTCCAGAGCCAAGAGACCCAGTACTTC. Amino acid sequence: CSASPPWGVQSQETQYF.